A selection of T cell receptor beta chains follows, all from one sample in a study of blood T cell repertoires in COVID-19. The method was immunoSEQ multiplex PCR; TCRdb's version includes in-frame clones alone and lacks a portion of them. The sample lists over 200,000 clones, approximately 75% occurring once. The sample comprised PBMCs or T cells enriched from blood (not recorded which). The source is a man between 35 and 55 years old who had recovered from COVID-19. CDR3s include the opening cysteine and the closing phenylalanine or tryptophan. D genes are given only for firm matches. A clone size is listed for some rows: how often the clone was seen (once, few, many), or a class if it is expanded.

d_call j_call v_call clone_size cdr3_aa cdr3_nt
TRBD1 TRBJ1-2 TRBV19 NA CASSPGTGGGYGYTF TGTGCCAGTAGCCCAGGGACAGGCGGCGGATATGGCTACACCTTC
TRBD2 TRBJ2-7 TRBV7-6 NA CASSLGGSGGAYEQYF TGTGCCAGCAGCTTAGGTGGTAGCGGGGGGGCCTACGAGCAGTACTTC
NA TRBJ1-2 TRBV6-5 few CASSQSRQAYYGYTF TGTGCCAGCAGTCAATCCAGACAGGCCTACTATGGCTACACCTTC
NA TRBJ1-1 TRBV6-5 NA CASRRRREEAFF TGTGCCAGCAGGAGAAGGAGGGAGGAAGCTTTCTTT
NA TRBJ2-7 TRBV12-5 NA CASGLSRQSYEQYF TGTGCTAGTGGTTTGTCCCGTCAGTCCTACGAGCAGTACTTC
NA TRBJ2-2 TRBV9 once CASSVVTWELFF TGTGCCAGCAGCGTAGTGACTTGGGAGCTGTTTTTT
NA TRBJ2-2 TRBV6-1 NA CASSEPGHNTGELFF TGTGCCAGCAGTGAGCCGGGACACAACACCGGGGAGCTGTTTTTT
TRBD2 TRBJ2-1 TRBV9 NA CASSRGASGYNEQFF TGTGCCAGCTCCCGTGGGGCTAGCGGATACAATGAGCAGTTCTTC
TRBD2 TRBJ2-1 TRBV7-3 NA CASSLTGGAHNEQFF TGTGCCAGCAGCTTAACCGGGGGGGCCCACAATGAGCAGTTCTTC
NA TRBJ1-1 TRBV2 NA CASTGREGLNTEAFF TGTGCCAGCACGGGGAGGGAGGGTCTGAACACTGAAGCTTTCTTT
NA TRBJ2-1 TRBV5-1 NA CASSLALNTYYNEQFF TGCGCCAGCAGCTTGGCCCTAAATACCTATTACAATGAGCAGTTCTTC
NA TRBJ2-1 TRBV7-8 NA CASRVPSGRANEQFF TGTGCCAGCAGAGTGCCGAGCGGCCGGGCAAATGAGCAGTTCTTC
TRBD1 TRBJ1-1 TRBV10-3 NA CAISATGENTEAFF TGTGCCATCAGTGCGACAGGGGAGAACACTGAAGCTTTCTTT
NA TRBJ2-5 TRBV7-9 NA CASSSPGGRKTQYF TGTGCCAGCAGCTCTCCGGGGGGCCGAAAGACCCAGTACTTC
NA TRBJ2-3 TRBV4-1 NA CASSQGDGSNTQYF TGCGCCAGCAGCCAAGGAGACGGGAGCAATACGCAGTATTTT
TRBD2 TRBJ2-2 TRBV20-1 once CSASDSSGKGTGELFF TGCAGTGCTAGTGATTCCAGCGGGAAGGGCACCGGGGAGCTGTTTTTT
NA TRBJ1-6 TRBV6-1 once CASSEDFARGIDSPLHF TGTGCCAGCAGTGAAGATTTTGCCAGGGGCATTGATTCACCCCTCCACTTT
TRBD2 TRBJ2-3 TRBV9 NA CASSVGTSGSTDTQYF TGTGCCAGCAGCGTTGGGACTAGCGGGAGCACAGATACGCAGTATTTT
TRBD1 TRBJ1-2 TRBV27 NA CASSFMDRANGYTF TGTGCCAGCAGTTTTATGGACAGGGCGAATGGCTACACCTTC
NA TRBJ2-7 TRBV30 NA CAWSQTPHSYEQYF TGTGCCTGGAGTCAAACCCCACACTCCTACGAGCAGTACTTC
TRBD2 TRBJ2-7 TRBV5-4 NA CASSPGGLAVSYEQYF TGTGCCAGCAGCCCTGGTGGGCTAGCGGTCTCCTACGAGCAGTACTTC
NA TRBJ1-2 TRBV2 NA CASNLDTSGGYTF TGTGCCAGCAACCTGGACACCTCTGGAGGCTACACCTTC
NA TRBJ2-7 TRBV5-6 NA CASSVNAYEQYF TGTGCCAGCAGCGTCAATGCGTACGAGCAGTACTTC
NA TRBJ2-3 TRBV27 NA CASSLTSSSTDTQYF TGTGCCAGCAGCCTCACTTCTTCTAGCACAGATACGCAGTATTTT
NA TRBJ1-1 TRBV19 once CASTTRRGAGVRAFF TGTGCCAGCACAACCCGGAGGGGCGCGGGGGTAAGAGCTTTCTTT
NA TRBJ1-3 TRBV5-1 NA CASRESGNTIYF TGCGCCAGCAGGGAGTCTGGAAACACCATATATTTT
NA TRBJ2-7 TRBV5-1 NA CASSLEQSYEQYF TGCGCCAGCAGCTTGGAACAGTCCTACGAGCAGTACTTC
NA TRBJ2-4 TRBV11-2 NA CASSLAGAIQYF TGTGCCAGCAGCTTAGCCGGAGCTATTCAGTACTTC
NA TRBJ2-3 TRBV7-9 NA CASSRRQDTDTQYF TGTGCCAGCAGCCGACGACAGGACACAGATACGCAGTATTTT
NA TRBJ1-3 TRBV11-2 NA CATSGGHPRGNTIYF TGTGCCACCTCCGGAGGGCATCCTAGGGGAAACACCATATATTTT
TRBD2 TRBJ2-1 TRBV7-3 NA CASSFSGPTYNEQFF TGTGCCAGCAGCTTTAGCGGGCCGACCTACAATGAGCAGTTCTTC
NA TRBJ1-2 TRBV3-1/TRBV3-2 NA CASAPGTGFRGYTF TGTGCCAGCGCCCCCGGAACAGGGTTTCGTGGCTACACCTTC